These 31 T cell receptor beta chains originate from one sample sequenced in a study of shared clonotypes between healthy human individuals. Using immunoSEQ multiplex PCR, the repertoire was profiled, and TCRdb retains in-frame clones only, with some absent. The sample has approximately 500,000 clones, 90% to 96% seen once. Material for sequencing was naive CD4+ T cells sorted from blood. The subset here: CD45RA+ positively selected. The origin of the receptors is a woman in her twenties or thirties in good health.

V usage is TRBV5-1 and J usage is TRBJ2-1; D is tentatively TRBD1 or TRBD2 (8 bases each). V lost 1 base and J 7 bases, leaving 27 bases between the germline ends. There are 19 residues in the CDR3. In germline, CDR1 is SGHRS, CDR2 YFSETQ. The CDR3, as DNA: TGCGCCAGCAGCTTGCGGGCAGGGGGCTTACTAGCGGTACTTAATGAGCAGTTCTTC. Residues: CASSLRAGGLLAVLNEQFF. Filled out from reference TRBV5-1 and TRBJ2-1, the complete variable domain reads KAGVTQTPRYLIKTRGQQVTLSCSPISGHRSVSWYQQTPGQGLQFLFEYFSETQRNKGNFPGRFSGRQFSNSRSEMNVSTLELGDSALYLCASSLRAGGLLAVLNEQFFGPGTRLTVL.

This chain connects TRBV29-1 to TRBJ2-1, with unresolved D. The CDR3 runs 15 residues. Looked up from germline, CDR1 is SQVTM and CDR2 is ANQGSEA. V was trimmed by 3 bases and J by 0 bases, leaving 12 bases between them. As DNA, the CDR3 is TGCAGCGTTGAGACTTACCGAAGCTCCTACAATGAGCAGTTCTTC. Encoded protein: CSVETYRSSYNEQFF.

The genes are TRBV7-6 and TRBJ1-5; TRBD1 might be the D (5 bases). V lost 1 base to trimming and J lost 9 bases, with 19 bases between them. This CDR3 is built from 16 residues. Germline assignment: CDR1 SGHVS and CDR2 FNYEAQ. The CDR3 nucleotides are TGTGCCAGCAGCTTAGGAACGGACAATTCCGGAGGGCCCCAGCATTTT. It specifies CASSLGTDNSGGPQHF.

The gene calls are TRBV30 and TRBJ2-7, with 7 bases that match TRBD1. V lost 5 bases to trimming and J lost 5 bases; unmatched junction nucleotides: 6. This CDR3 comprises 12 residues. From germline, CDR1 is GTSNPN and CDR2 SVGIG (reference sequence). CDR3 nucleotide sequence: TGTGCCTGGTCCAGGGGGTTACACGAGCAGTACTTC. This translates into CAWSRGLHEQYF. Variable domain in full (rest from reference TRBV30 and TRBJ2-7): SQTIHQWPATLVQPVGSPLSLECTVEGTSNPNLYWYRQAAGRGLQLLFYSVGIGQISSEVPQNLSASRPQDRQFILSSKKLLLSDSGFYLCAWSRGLHEQYFGPGTRLTVT.

The table lists this clone with a count of one. This chain links TRBV5-5 with TRBJ2-2, with TRBD1 identical over 9 bases. The CDR3 sequence is 15 residues long. CDR1 SGHKS and CDR2 YYEKEE come from the germline V gene (reference sequence). The V segment lost 4 bases and the J segment 6 bases; nucleotides outside the gene matches: 7. The CDR3 nucleotides read TGTGCCAGCAGCCCAGGACGGACAGGGGCCGGGGAGCTGTTTTTT. Its translation is CASSPGRTGAGELFF.

This rearrangement joins TRBV28 to TRBJ2-5, with 10 positions matching TRBD2. CDR1 MDHEN and CDR2 SYDVKM come from the germline V gene. Trimming at V came to 11 bases and at J to 5 bases, leaving 11 bases not matched to a gene. This CDR3 spans 14 amino acids. The CDR3 region is CAATKSGRAETQYF. For the CDR3, the DNA is TGTGCCGCTACGAAGAGCGGGAGGGCGGAGACCCAGTACTTC.

This clone appeared once. The chain uses TRBV19 and TRBJ1-1; D is unresolved. The CDR3 runs to 15 residues. Trimming took off 4 bases at V and 3 bases at J, with 15 bases between the two ends. CDR1 LNHDA and CDR2 SQIVND come from the germline V gene (reference sequence). The DNA for the CDR3 is TGTGCCAGTAGTACGTATTCCTCGGACCACACTGAAGCTTTCTTT. It codes for CASSTYSSDHTEAFF.

V gene TRBV5-5 combines with J gene TRBJ1-1, with D perhaps matching TRBD1 (5 bases). The CDR3 totals 16 residues. V was cut by 0 bases and J by 3 bases, with 15 bases left in between. Germline values: CDR1 SGHKS, CDR2 YYEKEE (reference sequence). CDR3 region: CASSLAYRSSYTEAFF. The CDR3 nucleotides read TGTGCCAGCAGCTTGGCTTACAGGAGCTCGTACACTGAAGCTTTCTTT.

This chain connects TRBV4-1 to TRBJ1-5, with TRBD1 matching 7 bases. The trim removed 1 base at V and 0 bases at J, leaving 12 bases unmatched. This CDR3 spans 19 amino acids. Germline values: CDR1 MGHRA, CDR2 YSYEKL. The CDR3 DNA sequence: TGCGCCAGCAGCCAAGGCCCAGACAGGGTAAGAGGTAGCAATCAGCCCCAGCATTTT. Amino acids: CASSQGPDRVRGSNQPQHF.

The chain is built from TRBV2 and TRBJ2-3; D is possibly TRBD2 (5 bases). The CDR3 loop spans 15 amino acids. The V gene's germline CDR1 is SNHLY and CDR2 FYNNEI. Trimming pared 4 bases from V and 2 bases from J, leaving 13 bases between. The DNA for the CDR3 is TGTGCCAGCAGTGGGACTCAACTGATCACAGATACGCAGTATTTT. Its translation is CASSGTQLITDTQYF.

V and J are TRBV19 and TRBJ1-1, with D unclear. Germline values: CDR1 LNHDA, CDR2 SQIVND (reference sequence). V shed 8 bases and J shed 0 bases, with 7 bases lying between them. The CDR3 has 12 amino acids. The CDR3 bases are TGTGCCAGTGCAAAAATGAACACTGAAGCTTTCTTT. Protein sequence: CASAKMNTEAFF.

Notes on this clone: Other nucleotide sequences from this sample produce the same CDR3. In DNA, the CDR3 is TGTGCCAGTAGTATAGCATCGTTTCAGCCCCTCTATGGCTACACCTTC. The encoded protein is CASSIASFQPLYGYTF. This chain uses TRBV19 with TRBJ1-2; D ambiguous. This CDR3 is built from 16 residues. Trimming stripped 1 base from V and 4 bases from J, with 16 bases between. CDR1 LNHDA and CDR2 SQIVND come from the germline V gene (reference sequence).

V usage is TRBV5-1 and J usage is TRBJ2-4; a possible D gene is TRBD2 (5 bases). CDR1 and CDR2 from the germline V gene are SGHRS and YFSETQ. The CDR3 consists of 11 residues. Trimming took 4 bases from V and 9 from J, leaving 8 bases between them. The CDR3 bases are TGCGCCAGCAGCGAGGGAACCATTCAGTACTTC. Amino acid sequence: CASSEGTIQYF.

The chain is built from TRBV5-4 and TRBJ2-5; 8 bases line up with TRBD2. Germline assignment: CDR1 SGHNT and CDR2 YYREEE (reference sequence). The CDR3 spans 14 residues. V was clipped by 4 bases and J by 5 bases; unmatched bases: 7. The CDR3 loop is CASSPPGGKETQYF. The CDR3 DNA follows: TGTGCCAGCAGCCCCCCGGGGGGGAAGGAGACCCAGTACTTC.

The rearrangement uses TRBV7-6 and TRBJ2-5, with D possibly TRBD2 on 5 matching bases. The CDR3 length is 14 residues. Trimming cost V 4 bases and J 5 bases, with 14 bases left between them. Germline V gene sequence: CDR1 SGHVS, CDR2 FNYEAQ. The CDR3 region is CASSYTGEKETQYF. In nucleotides, the CDR3 is TGTGCCAGCAGCTACACCGGGGAGAAGGAGACCCAGTACTTC.

The rearrangement uses TRBV19 and TRBJ1-5; no clear D. V lost 6 bases to trimming and J lost 4 bases, with 7 bases between them. This CDR3 region has 12 residues. Germline assignment: CDR1 LNHDA and CDR2 SQIVND (reference sequence). The CDR3 is CASRSGNQPQHF. CDR3 coding DNA: TGTGCCAGTAGATCGGGAAATCAGCCCCAGCATTTT.

This chain connects TRBV4-2 to TRBJ2-3; D is ambiguous. The germline V and J ends were trimmed by 0 bases and 2 bases, with 9 bases remaining between them. From germline, CDR1 is LGHNA and CDR2 YNFKEQ. This CDR3 has 15 amino acids. CDR3 loop: CASSQDDTLTDTQYF. In DNA, the CDR3 is TGTGCCAGCAGCCAAGATGACACTCTCACAGATACGCAGTATTTT.

A few counts support this clone. V and J are TRBV10-3 and TRBJ1-1; D may be TRBD1 (5 bases). CDR1 and CDR2 from the germline V gene are ENHRY and SYGVKD. This CDR3 is built from 14 residues. Trimming stripped 2 bases from V and 1 base from J, with 8 bases between. The CDR3 loop reads CAISEEGTNTEAFF. In DNA, the CDR3 is TGTGCCATCAGTGAGGAGGGGACGAACACTGAAGCTTTCTTT.

The gene calls are TRBV15 and TRBJ2-4; 11 positions match TRBD2. Germline V lookup: CDR1 LNHNV, CDR2 YYDKDF (reference sequence). V lost 0 bases to trimming and J lost 4 bases; unmatched junction nucleotides: 2. The CDR3 totals 16 residues. CDR3 sequence reads: CATSRDGTSGKNIQYF. The CDR3 bases are TGTGCCACCAGCAGAGATGGGACTAGCGGTAAAAACATTCAGTACTTC.

Comments on this clone: Distinct nucleotide sequences in the sample also encode this CDR3. The chain carries TRBV19 and TRBJ1-5; a weak D match, TRBD1 (5 bases). CDR1 is LNHDA, CDR2 SQIVND, per germline (reference sequence). V was cut by 4 bases and J by 0 bases, with 10 bases left in between. The CDR3 contains 15 residues. This chain's CDR3 is CASSSRTTSNQPQHF. DNA of the CDR3: TGTGCCAGTAGTAGTCGGACAACTAGCAATCAGCCCCAGCATTTT.

The chain employs TRBV7-9 and TRBJ2-7; D unclear. The CDR3 totals 11 residues. The germline gives CDR1 SEHNR, CDR2 FQNEAQ (reference sequence). The V end was cut by 3 bases, the J end by 4 bases, with 4 bases between. CDR3 in amino acids: CASSFIYEQYF. CDR3 coding DNA: TGTGCCAGCAGCTTTATATACGAGCAGTACTTC.

The chain is built from TRBV5-1 and TRBJ2-2, with 9 nucleotides matching TRBD1. Germline V gene data show CDR1 as SGHRS and CDR2 as YFSETQ. The V and J ends lost 0 bases and 4 bases, in that order; junction bases with no gene match: 7. This CDR3 is 17 amino acids long. CDR3 bases: TGCGCCAGCAGCTTGGCTGGGGGACAGGGCGGCACCGGGGAGCTGTTTTTT. Its protein is CASSLAGGQGGTGELFF.

The V gene is TRBV19, the J gene TRBJ1-5; a possible D gene is TRBD1 (6 bases). Germline V CDR1 and CDR2: LNHDA, SQIVND (reference sequence). The ends were cut back, 0 bases at V and 1 base at J, with 13 bases in the middle. The CDR3 covers 17 residues. Here the CDR3 DNA reads TGTGCCAGTAGTATAGAGGACAGAGTCAAAAGCAATCAGCCCCAGCATTTT. Its translation: CASSIEDRVKSNQPQHF.

The chain joins TRBV28 to TRBJ2-5, with a possible D match to TRBD2 (6 bases). Trimming removed 6 bases from V and 3 bases from J, with 20 bases in between. Germline CDR1 and CDR2: MDHEN and SYDVKM. This CDR3 spans 16 amino acids. This chain's CDR3 is CASSRVWGLEKETQYF. Written as DNA, the CDR3 is TGTGCCAGCAGCCGAGTGTGGGGACTCGAAAAAGAGACCCAGTACTTC.

The rearrangement uses TRBV5-8 and TRBJ1-1; unclear D gene. Deletions cut 6 bases from V and 0 bases from J, with 12 bases between. Germline V gives CDR1 SGHTS, CDR2 YDEGEE. The CDR3 loop spans 14 amino acids. The CDR3 loop reads CASKFRGMNTEAFF. For the CDR3, the DNA is TGTGCCAGCAAGTTTCGGGGAATGAACACTGAAGCTTTCTTT.

This clone was seen more than once but under ten times. CDR3 nucleotides: TGCGCCAGCAGCCCCAGCGGACAAGAGACCCAGTACTTC. Protein product: CASSPSGQETQYF. The chain joins TRBV5-1 to TRBJ2-5; D possibly corresponds to TRBD2 (5 bases). The CDR3 spans 13 residues. V was cut by 4 bases and J by 2 bases, with 9 bases left in between. The germline CDR1 and CDR2 sequences are SGHRS and YFSETQ. The complete variable domain, with remaining parts taken from reference TRBV5-1 and TRBJ2-5, reads KAGVTQTPRYLIKTRGQQVTLSCSPISGHRSVSWYQQTPGQGLQFLFEYFSETQRNKGNFPGRFSGRQFSNSRSEMNVSTLELGDSALYLCASSPSGQETQYFGPGTRLLVL.

V gene TRBV19 combines with J gene TRBJ1-5; D gene uncertain. V was cut by 2 bases and J by 1 base, with 9 bases left in between. The CDR3 is made up of 15 amino acids. CDR1 and CDR2 (germline): LNHDA, SQIVND (reference sequence). This CDR3 reads CASSISRGSNQPQHF. CDR3 in DNA: TGTGCCAGTAGTATATCTCGGGGAAGCAATCAGCCCCAGCATTTT.

J is TRBJ2-3 and V is TRBV27; TRBD2 aligns across 12 bases. Looked up from germline, CDR1 is MNHEY and CDR2 is SMNVEV (reference sequence). This CDR3 is built from 16 residues. V trimming: 5 bases; J trimming: 5 bases; junction bases outside the gene matches: 8. The CDR3 loop reads CASSKTSGRRGDTQYF. CDR3 sequence (DNA): TGTGCCAGCAGTAAAACTAGCGGGAGGCGGGGAGATACGCAGTATTTT.

The DNA for the CDR3 is TGTGCCAGTACCCCTAAGCCGCTAGCGGGCGCCCCCGGGGAGCTGTTTTTT. It encodes CASTPKPLAGAPGELFF. This rearrangement joins TRBV19 to TRBJ2-2; 8 bases map to TRBD2. CDR3 size: 17 residues. Germline values: CDR1 LNHDA, CDR2 SQIVND (reference sequence). V trimming: 7 bases; J trimming: 6 bases; junction bases outside the gene matches: 16.

The table lists this clone with a count of one. The rearrangement uses TRBV14 and TRBJ2-2, with 10 bases aligning to TRBD2. With 7 bases clipped from V and 6 bases from J, the junction kept 11 bases outside the gene matches. Germline CDR1 reads SGHDN; CDR2 reads FVKESK. The CDR3 length is 16 residues. The CDR3 protein is CASNTIASGRSGELFF. CDR3 in DNA: TGTGCCAGCAACACCATCGCTAGCGGGAGATCCGGGGAGCTGTTTTTT.

This clone has only one observation. V gene TRBV10-1 combines with J gene TRBJ2-1; 7 nucleotides match TRBD2. The CDR3 sequence is 15 residues long. Germline V gives CDR1 WNHNN, CDR2 SYGVQD (reference sequence). J lost 1 base, V lost 2 bases, and 2 bases had no gene match. In DNA, the CDR3 is TGCGCCAGCAGTGAGCGGGGAGGGTCCTACAATGAGCAGTTCTTC. This translates into CASSERGGSYNEQFF.